The clone carrying this T cell receptor beta chain came up many times. Its antigen is unknown. The data derive from a study of metastatic and nonmetastatic thyroid tumors. At the level of the study: Malignant thyroid and benign thyroid patients provided blood and tumor or nodule tissue whose repertoires were compared.

Authors' processing steps: The authors used CDR3 differences across clinicopathological groups to build a distant-metastasis classifier for papillary thyroid cancer. TCRdb reanalyzed the PCR reads via MiXCR. The V and J calls, along with clone size, are taken from TCRdb and not from the paper's own processing. The sample holds about 90,000 clones, around 7.8% seen once. Before thyroid surgery, none of the patients had received any treatment. Overall study findings and caveats: In blood and tumor, TCR beta diversity was reportedly significantly higher in malignant thyroid tumors than in benign nodules.

The origin of this receptor is a female donor with papillary thyroid cancer or a benign thyroid nodule (not recorded which). Some clones in this sample may be carry-over from other donors' samples. Source material: blood.

The CDR3 coding sequence is TGCGCCAGCAGCCTTACCGACAGGCAGGAGACCCAGTACTTC. Its translation: CASSLTDRQETQYF. The gene calls are TRBV5-1 and TRBJ2-5, with D possibly being TRBD1 (6 bases). The germline V gene has CDR1 SGHRS and CDR2 YFSETQ. V was trimmed by 4 bases and J by 5 bases, leaving 15 bases between them. This CDR3 spans 14 amino acids.